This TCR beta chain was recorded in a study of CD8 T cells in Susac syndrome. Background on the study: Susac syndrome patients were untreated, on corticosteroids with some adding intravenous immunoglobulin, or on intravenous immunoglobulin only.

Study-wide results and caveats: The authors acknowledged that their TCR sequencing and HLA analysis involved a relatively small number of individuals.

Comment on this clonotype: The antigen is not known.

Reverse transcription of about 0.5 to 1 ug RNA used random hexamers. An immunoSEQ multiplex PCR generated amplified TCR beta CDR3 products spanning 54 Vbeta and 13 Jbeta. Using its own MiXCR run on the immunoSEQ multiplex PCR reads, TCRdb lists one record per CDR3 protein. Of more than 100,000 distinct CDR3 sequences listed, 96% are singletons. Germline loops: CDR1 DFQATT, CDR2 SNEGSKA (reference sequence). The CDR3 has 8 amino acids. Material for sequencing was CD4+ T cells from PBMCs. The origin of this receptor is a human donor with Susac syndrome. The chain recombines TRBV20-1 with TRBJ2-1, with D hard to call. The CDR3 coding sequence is TGCTGGGACAATGAGCAGTTCTTC. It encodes CWDNEQFF.